Shown below are 8 T cell receptor beta chains from a single sample sequenced in a study of T cells after yellow fever vaccination. One entry per CDR3 protein, called by TCRdb with MiXCR from the 5' RACE reads. The sample yields hundreds of thousands of distinct CDR3 sequences, around 12% seen once. Material: PBMCs, obtained on the day of the yellow fever booster vaccination. Receptors were obtained from a man aged 30 to 39 who received the YFV17D yellow fever vaccine.

This sequence joins TRBV23-1 and TRBJ2-4; D unclear. TRBV23-1 is reported as an ORF; its role is uncertain. V was shortened by 5 bases and J by 2 bases, with 10 bases between the two germline ends. This CDR3 contains 14 residues. Here the CDR3 reads CASSYGVPKNIQYF. For the CDR3, the DNA is TGCGCCAGCAGTTATGGGGTGCCCAAAAACATTCAGTACTTC.

This clonotype was detected only once. The chain recombines TRBV15 with TRBJ2-1; 7 bases fit TRBD2. The CDR3 is made up of 14 amino acids. The V segment lost 0 bases and the J segment 6 bases; nucleotides outside the gene matches: 2. Germline V lookup: CDR1 LNHNV, CDR2 YYDKDF (reference sequence). CDR3 in amino acids: CATSRDGEGNEQFF. The CDR3 DNA reads TGTGCCACCAGCAGAGATGGGGAGGGCAATGAGCAGTTCTTC.

Many counts were recorded for this clonotype. The chain links TRBV7-2 to TRBJ2-2, with D uncertain. This CDR3 is built from 11 residues. Trimming pared 3 bases from V and 4 bases from J, leaving 0 bases between. Per the germline V gene, CDR1 is SGHTA and CDR2 is FQGNSA. This chain's CDR3 is CASSFTGELFF. CDR3 in DNA: TGTGCCAGCAGCTTCACCGGGGAGCTGTTTTTT.

This clonotype was detected a few times. This chain links TRBV6-1 with TRBJ2-2; 7 bases match TRBD2. CDR3 length equals 15 residues. The V gene end was trimmed by 6 bases and the J gene end by 4 bases; junction bases not matched to a gene: 8. The germline V gene encodes CDR1 MNHNS and CDR2 SASEGT. The CDR3 sequence: CASSRRGVGTGELFF. The CDR3 bases are TGTGCCAGCAGCCGCCGGGGGGTGGGCACCGGGGAGCTGTTTTTT.

This clonotype was picked up a small number of times. The chain has TRBV24-1 and TRBJ2-2, with D tentatively TRBD1 (6 bases). The V end was cut by 9 bases, the J end by 2 bases, with 9 bases between. This CDR3 has 13 amino acids. Per germline, CDR1 KGHDR and CDR2 SFDVKD. This chain's CDR3 is CATQDSNTGELFF. CDR3 nucleotide sequence: TGTGCCACCCAGGACAGCAACACCGGGGAGCTGTTTTTT.

The chain joins TRBV11-1 to TRBJ2-1, with 9 bases that match TRBD2. J lost 4 bases, V lost 1 base, and 14 bases had no gene match. CDR3 length equals 19 residues. Germline V lookup: CDR1 SGHAT, CDR2 FQDESV (reference sequence). The CDR3 loop is CASSLEMVSGSGVYNEQFF. DNA for the CDR3: TGTGCCAGCAGCTTAGAAATGGTTAGCGGGAGTGGCGTGTACAATGAGCAGTTCTTC.

The J gene is TRBJ2-5, the V gene TRBV28, with D possibly TRBD2 on 5 matching bases. CDR1 and CDR2 from the germline V gene are MDHEN and SYDVKM. This CDR3 region has 10 residues. CDR3 bases: TGTGTCTCGGGGTCAGAGACCCAGTACTTC. It is translated as CVSGSETQYF.

The V gene is TRBV28, the J gene TRBJ1-2; D not resolved. CDR1 and CDR2 from the germline V gene are MDHEN and SYDVKM. The length of the CDR3 is 13 residues. V gave up 1 base and J gave up 5 bases, with 8 bases separating them. The CDR3 nucleotides are TGTGCCAGCAGTTTATCGGCGGGTTATGGCTACACCTTC. Translation gives CASSLSAGYGYTF.